Shown below are 23 T cell receptor beta chains from a single sample sequenced in a study of T-cell reconstitution after alpha-beta-depleted transplantation in children. As it was prepared, the TCRbeta library received unique molecular identifiers. TCRdb re-analysed the PCR reads in MiXCR, keeping a single row per CDR3 protein. The table includes 490,000 or so distinct CDR3 sequences, approximately 13% detected once. The sample here was PBMCs from the stem cell graft donor, taken from the stem cell graft. The origin of the receptors is a human donor who donated a stem cell graft to a child with combined immunodeficiency.

This clonotype was seen more than once but under ten times. The chain recombines TRBV7-2 with TRBJ2-1; D ambiguous. The V gene lost 5 bases and the J gene lost 8 bases, with 10 bases spanning the gap. CDR3 length equals 12 residues. The germline V gene has CDR1 SGHTA and CDR2 FQGNSA. The CDR3 DNA reads as TGTGCCAGCAGCCCCAAGTTGGATGAGCAGTTCTTC. Its translation: CASSPKLDEQFF.

This clonotype was observed a handful of times. The chain uses TRBV5-6 and TRBJ2-3, with 7 bases identical to TRBD1. Germline V CDR1 and CDR2: SGHDT, YYEEEE. The CDR3 has 16 amino acids. The junction had 8 bases not matched to a gene; V was cut back by 1 base and J by 3 bases. CDR3 DNA sequence: TGTGCCAGCAGCTTGAATTACAGGGGTTATACAGATACGCAGTATTTT. Residues: CASSLNYRGYTDTQYF.

This clonotype has a count of ten or more. This chain joins TRBV20-1 and TRBJ2-7; D possibly corresponds to TRBD2 (5 bases). CDR3 length: 12 amino acids. V was clipped by 6 bases and J by 0 bases, with 9 bases between them. Germline V gene lookup returns CDR1 DFQATT and CDR2 SNEGSKA (reference sequence). CDR3 sequence (DNA): TGCAGTGCCCCAGCGGCCTCCTACGAGCAGTACTTC. It codes for CSAPAASYEQYF.

The chain recombines TRBV5-1 with TRBJ2-2; possibly TRBD1 or TRBD2 for D (5 bases each). V gave up 4 bases and J gave up 6 bases, with 16 bases separating them. The CDR3 is 15 amino acids. Per the germline V gene, CDR1 is SGHRS and CDR2 is YFSETQ. CDR3 residues: CASSPGLLDPGELFF. Written as DNA, the CDR3 is TGCGCCAGCAGCCCGGGGCTCCTGGACCCCGGGGAGCTGTTTTTT.

The chain uses TRBV4-3 and TRBJ2-7; D could derive from TRBD1 or TRBD2 (6 bases each). Per germline, CDR1 LGHNA and CDR2 YSLEER. This CDR3 is built from 14 residues. V was shortened by 1 base and J by 7 bases, with 14 bases between the two germline ends. DNA for the CDR3: TGCGCCAGCAGCCAAGGGGTAGGGGGGCGAGAGCAGTACTTC. Protein sequence: CASSQGVGGREQYF.

This clonotype was counted many times. The chain links TRBV15 to TRBJ1-2; perhaps TRBD1 as D (6 bases). This CDR3 has 16 residues. Deletions cut 1 base from V and 3 bases from J, with 15 bases between. Per germline, CDR1 LNHNV and CDR2 YYDKDF (reference sequence). The CDR3 sequence is CATSRGGGTAYYGYTF. CDR3 sequence (DNA): TGTGCCACCAGCAGAGGAGGGGGGACCGCCTACTATGGCTACACCTTC.

This chain connects TRBV10-3 to TRBJ2-1, with D maybe TRBD2 (6 bases). There are 12 residues in the CDR3. Between the trimmed V and J ends, which lost 8 bases and 9 bases, there was a span of 14 bases. Per the germline V gene, CDR1 is ENHRY and CDR2 is SYGVKD. CDR3 DNA sequence: TGTGCCATCGGGGCGGCTAGCGTTGAGCAGTTCTTC. Encoded protein: CAIGAASVEQFF.

The rearrangement uses TRBV27 and TRBJ2-3; 14 nucleotides agree with TRBD2. Per the germline V gene, CDR1 is MNHEY and CDR2 is SMNVEV (reference sequence). The CDR3 loop spans 17 amino acids. Trimming cost V 0 bases and J 3 bases; bases outside gene matches: 2. This CDR3 is CASSLSRTSGGTDTQYF. The CDR3 DNA reads TGTGCCAGCAGTTTATCGCGGACTAGCGGGGGGACAGATACGCAGTATTTT.

V gene TRBV30 combines with J gene TRBJ1-5, with TRBD1 matching 7 bases. V lost 2 bases, J lost 9 bases, and 4 bases stayed unmatched. The CDR3 has 12 residues. Germline V gene sequence: CDR1 GTSNPN, CDR2 SVGIG (reference sequence). The CDR3 nucleotides read TGTGCCTGGAGTTCACCAGGGGGGCCCCAGCATTTT. As protein: CAWSSPGGPQHF. The full variable domain, with the rest looked up from reference TRBV30 and TRBJ1-5, is SQTIHQWPATLVQPVGSPLSLECTVEGTSNPNLYWYRQAAGRGLQLLFYSVGIGQISSEVPQNLSASRPQDRQFILSSKKLLLSDSGFYLCAWSSPGGPQHFGDGTRLSIL.

This clonotype was recorded many times. This rearrangement joins TRBV20-1 to TRBJ2-2; D is uncertain. CDR1 DFQATT and CDR2 SNEGSKA come from the germline V gene (reference sequence). This CDR3 region has 14 residues. V was pared by 3 bases and J by 7 bases, with 15 bases between. Written as DNA, the CDR3 is TGCAGTGCTAGTCCGAAGGACGCAAGCGGGGAGCTGTTTTTT. Residues: CSASPKDASGELFF.

The V and J genes are TRBV6-2 or TRBV6-3 and TRBJ2-5; 11 bases are shared with TRBD2. Germline V gives CDR1 MNHEY, CDR2 SVGEGT. This CDR3 has 15 residues. Unmatched junction bases numbered 8, after V lost 7 bases and J lost 4 bases. CDR3 amino acids: CASKKGLAAPETQYF. CDR3 in DNA: TGTGCCAGCAAAAAGGGACTAGCGGCCCCAGAGACCCAGTACTTC.

This chain joins TRBV30 and TRBJ2-3, with TRBD2 matching over 10 bases. Trimming removed 0 bases from V and 5 bases from J; junction bases left unmatched: 8. The CDR3 sequence is 16 residues long. Germline loops: CDR1 GTSNPN, CDR2 SVGIG (reference sequence). CDR3 sequence: CAWSVQLAGRGDTQYF. The CDR3 DNA reads TGTGCCTGGAGTGTACAACTAGCGGGGAGAGGAGATACGCAGTATTTT.

In its sample, this clonotype was seen many times. V and J are TRBV11-2 and TRBJ1-1; D not resolved. The CDR3 contains 12 residues. Between the trimmed V and J ends, which lost 3 bases and 5 bases, there was a span of 7 bases. Per germline, CDR1 SGHAT and CDR2 FQNNGV. The CDR3 sequence: CASSLGTTEAFF. The CDR3 DNA reads TGTGCCAGCAGCTTGGGCACTACTGAAGCTTTCTTT.

This clonotype showed up many times. The chain couples TRBV4-1 to TRBJ2-3; D not certain. The CDR3 is 17 amino acids. V lost 0 bases and J lost 2, with 15 bases in between. The germline gives CDR1 MGHRA, CDR2 YSYEKL. DNA for the CDR3: TGCGCCAGCAGCCAAGATACGGTCAGTACCTTCACAGATACGCAGTATTTT. Translated: CASSQDTVSTFTDTQYF.

The genes are TRBV6-5 and TRBJ2-3; maybe TRBD2 (7 bases). The germline V and J ends were trimmed by 2 bases and 3 bases, with 15 bases remaining between them. This CDR3 is 16 amino acids long. Germline CDR1 is MNHEY and CDR2 is SVGAGI. DNA for the CDR3: TGTGCCAGCAGTTACGGAGTGAGGGGGGGAACAGATACGCAGTATTTT. Encoded protein: CASSYGVRGGTDTQYF.

This clonotype was counted only a few times. This rearrangement joins TRBV12-3 or TRBV12-4 to TRBJ2-7; D perhaps matches TRBD1 (6 bases). Trimming shortened V by 5 bases and J by 6 bases, and 14 bases separated the two germline ends. The CDR3 extends over 13 amino acids. The CDR3 region is CASSGTRIGEQYF. DNA for the CDR3: TGTGCCAGCAGTGGGACACGCATTGGCGAGCAGTACTTC.

This clonotype came up a few times. V is TRBV6-4 and J is TRBJ2-1; 13 positions agree with TRBD2. The CDR3 spans 18 residues. Germline V lookup: CDR1 MRHNA, CDR2 SNTAGT. V was clipped by 7 bases and J by 8 bases; unmatched bases: 17. This chain's CDR3 is CASIKEGLAGVFGDEQFF. For the CDR3, the DNA is TGTGCCAGCATTAAAGAAGGACTAGCGGGAGTCTTTGGTGATGAGCAGTTCTTC.

This clonotype was seen many times. The V and J genes are TRBV11-2 and TRBJ2-1; TRBD2 matches at 11 bases. This CDR3 is 16 amino acids long. V lost 2 bases to trimming and J lost 6 bases; unmatched junction nucleotides: 6. Germline V gene sequence: CDR1 SGHAT, CDR2 FQNNGV. CDR3 nucleotide sequence: TGTGCCAGCAGCTTAAACGCCGGGACTAGCGGCAATGAGCAGTTCTTC. Protein: CASSLNAGTSGNEQFF. Drawing the rest from reference TRBV11-2 and TRBJ2-1, the complete variable domain is EAGVAQSPRYKIIEKRQSVAFWCNPISGHATLYWYQQILGQGPKLLIQFQNNGVVDDSQLPKDRFSAERLKGVDSTLKIQPAKLEDSAVYLCASSLNAGTSGNEQFFGPGTRLTVL.

This clonotype was counted many times. This chain links TRBV12-3 or TRBV12-4 with TRBJ2-7; 7 bases match TRBD1. This CDR3 is 17 amino acids long. With 3 bases clipped from V and 5 bases from J, the junction kept 16 bases outside the gene matches. CDR3 region: CASSLGYRSGTVDEQYF. Here the CDR3 DNA reads TGTGCCAGCAGTTTGGGGTACAGATCAGGGACAGTCGACGAGCAGTACTTC.

This clonotype was detected ten times or more. The chain carries TRBV7-6 and TRBJ1-1; D gene unclear. Germline V gene lookup returns CDR1 SGHVS and CDR2 FNYEAQ. This CDR3 spans 16 amino acids. The V gene lost 5 bases and the J gene lost 1 base, with 17 bases spanning the gap. DNA of the CDR3: TGTGCCAGCAGCCTAGGTGGTTTCGTTTCGAACACTGAAGCTTTCTTT. It is translated as CASSLGGFVSNTEAFF. Looking up the rest from reference TRBV7-6 and TRBJ1-1 gives the full variable domain: GAGVSQSPRYKVTKRGQDVALRCDPISGHVSLYWYRQALGQGPEFLTYFNYEAQQDKSGLPNDRFSAERPEGSISTLTIQRTEQRDSAMYRCASSLGGFVSNTEAFFGQGTRLTVV.

This clonotype was counted ten times or more. This chain uses TRBV10-3 with TRBJ2-3; 9 nucleotides line up with TRBD1. Germline assignment: CDR1 ENHRY and CDR2 SYGVKD. The length of the CDR3 is 15 residues. J gave up 1 base and V 6 bases, and 5 bases lay outside the gene matches. CDR3 bases: TGTGCCATCAGACAGACAGGGGGTGGCACAGATACGCAGTATTTT. Translation gives CAIRQTGGGTDTQYF.

The chain is built from TRBV4-3 and TRBJ2-1; 12 bases agree with TRBD2. Per the germline V gene, CDR1 is LGHNA and CDR2 is YSLEER. The V segment lost 2 bases and the J segment 13 bases; nucleotides outside the gene matches: 6. CDR3 length: 14 residues. CDR3 amino acids: CASSQLLAGGRQFF. For the CDR3, the DNA is TGCGCCAGCAGCCAACTTCTAGCGGGAGGGCGCCAGTTCTTC.

This rearrangement joins TRBV20-1 to TRBJ2-7, with a possible D match to TRBD1 (6 bases). This CDR3 has 13 residues. Germline V gene data show CDR1 as DFQATT and CDR2 as SNEGSKA (reference sequence). Deletions cut 3 bases from V and 0 bases from J, with 9 bases between. The CDR3 reads CSARTGTSYEQYF. The CDR3 DNA reads as TGCAGTGCTAGGACAGGAACCTCCTACGAGCAGTACTTC.